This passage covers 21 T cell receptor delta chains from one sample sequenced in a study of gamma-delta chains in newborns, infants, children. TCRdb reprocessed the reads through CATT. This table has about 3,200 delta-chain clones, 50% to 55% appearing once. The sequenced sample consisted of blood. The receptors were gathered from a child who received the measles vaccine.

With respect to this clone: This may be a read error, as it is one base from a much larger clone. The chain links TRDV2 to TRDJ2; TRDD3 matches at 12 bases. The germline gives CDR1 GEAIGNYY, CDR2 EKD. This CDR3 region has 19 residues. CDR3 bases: TGTGCCTGTGGCACCGTACTGGGGGATACTAATCTGTTGACAGCACAACTCTTCTTT. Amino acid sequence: CACGTVLGDTNLLTAQLFF.

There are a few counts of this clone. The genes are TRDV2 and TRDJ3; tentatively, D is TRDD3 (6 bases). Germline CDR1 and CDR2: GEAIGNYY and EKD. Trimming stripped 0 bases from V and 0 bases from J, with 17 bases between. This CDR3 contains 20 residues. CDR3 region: CACDTIRGGTSSWDTRQMFF. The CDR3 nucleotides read TGTGCCTGTGACACCATTCGAGGGGGGACCAGCTCCTGGGACACCCGACAGATGTTTTTC.

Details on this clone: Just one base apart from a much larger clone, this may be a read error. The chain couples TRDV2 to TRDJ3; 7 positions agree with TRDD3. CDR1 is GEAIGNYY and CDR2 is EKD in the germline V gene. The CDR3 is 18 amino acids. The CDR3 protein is CACDTWGTSSWDSRQMFF. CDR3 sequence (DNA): TGTGCCTGTGACACCTGGGGGACCAGCTCCTGGGACAGCCGACAGATGTTTTTC.

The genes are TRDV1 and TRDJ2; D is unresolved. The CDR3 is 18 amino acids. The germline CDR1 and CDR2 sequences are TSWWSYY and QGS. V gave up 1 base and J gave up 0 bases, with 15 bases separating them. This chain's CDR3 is CALGEPPPGGALTAQLFF. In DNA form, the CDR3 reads TGTGCTCTTGGGGAACCCCCCCCGGGAGGGGCTTTGACAGCACAACTCTTCTTT.

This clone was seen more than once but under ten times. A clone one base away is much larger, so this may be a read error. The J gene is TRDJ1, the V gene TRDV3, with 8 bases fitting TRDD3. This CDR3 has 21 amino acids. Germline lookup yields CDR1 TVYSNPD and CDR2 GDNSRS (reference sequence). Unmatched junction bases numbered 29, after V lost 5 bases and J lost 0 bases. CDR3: CARPPTVAYWGVVRYTDKLIF. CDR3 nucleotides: TGTGCCCGTCCCCCTACCGTGGCTTACTGGGGGGTAGTTCGGTACACCGATAAACTCATCTTT.

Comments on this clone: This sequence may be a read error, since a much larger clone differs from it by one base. Written as DNA, the CDR3 is TGTGCCTGTGGCCTGACTGGGGGCCTCAGCTCCTGGGACACCCGACAGATGTTTTTC. Its protein is CACGLTGGLSSWDTRQMFF. The chain couples TRDV2 to TRDJ3; 8 positions match TRDD3. Germline-derived CDR1 and CDR2 are GEAIGNYY and EKD. The CDR3 contains 19 residues. V shed 5 bases, J shed 0 bases, and the junction held 11 bases outside the gene matches.

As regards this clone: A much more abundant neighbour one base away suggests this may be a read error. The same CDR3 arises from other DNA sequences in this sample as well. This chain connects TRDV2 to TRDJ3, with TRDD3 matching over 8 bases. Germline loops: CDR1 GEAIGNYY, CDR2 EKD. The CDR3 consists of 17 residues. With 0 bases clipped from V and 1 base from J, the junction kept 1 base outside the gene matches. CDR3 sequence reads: CACDTTGGSWDTRQMFF. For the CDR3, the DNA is TGTGCCTGTGACACCACTGGGGGGTCCTGGGACACCCGACAGATGTTTTTC.

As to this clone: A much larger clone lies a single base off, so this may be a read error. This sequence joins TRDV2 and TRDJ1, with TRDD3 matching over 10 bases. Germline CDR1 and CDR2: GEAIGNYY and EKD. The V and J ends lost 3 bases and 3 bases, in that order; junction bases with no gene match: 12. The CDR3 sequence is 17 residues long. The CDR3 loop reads CACDGLGDMKYADKLIF. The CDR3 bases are TGTGCCTGTGACGGTCTGGGGGATATGAAGTATGCCGATAAACTCATCTTT.

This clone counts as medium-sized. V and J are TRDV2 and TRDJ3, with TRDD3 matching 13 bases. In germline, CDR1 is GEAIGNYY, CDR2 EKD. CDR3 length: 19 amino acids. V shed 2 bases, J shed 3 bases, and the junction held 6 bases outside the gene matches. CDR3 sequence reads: CACDNVLGDTRWDTRQMFF. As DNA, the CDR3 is TGTGCCTGTGACAATGTACTGGGGGATACGCGCTGGGACACCCGACAGATGTTTTTC.

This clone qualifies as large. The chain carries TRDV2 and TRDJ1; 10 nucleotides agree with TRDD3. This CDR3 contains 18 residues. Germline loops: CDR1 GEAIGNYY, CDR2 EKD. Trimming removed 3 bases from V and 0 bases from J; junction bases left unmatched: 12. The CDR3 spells CACDSLTGGSSYTDKLIF. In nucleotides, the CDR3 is TGTGCCTGTGACTCCCTTACTGGGGGATCCTCGTACACCGATAAACTCATCTTT.

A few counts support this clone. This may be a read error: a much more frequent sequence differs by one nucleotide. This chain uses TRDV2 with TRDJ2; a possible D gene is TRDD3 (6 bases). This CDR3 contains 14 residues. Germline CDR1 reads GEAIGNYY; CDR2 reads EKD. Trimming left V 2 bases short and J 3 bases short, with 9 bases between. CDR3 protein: CACDNRGMTAQLFF. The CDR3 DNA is TGTGCCTGTGACAACCGGGGGATGACAGCACAACTCTTCTTT.

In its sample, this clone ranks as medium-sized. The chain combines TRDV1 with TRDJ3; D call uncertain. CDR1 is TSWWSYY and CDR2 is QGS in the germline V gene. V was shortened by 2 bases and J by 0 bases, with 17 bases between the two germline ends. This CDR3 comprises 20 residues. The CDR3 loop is CALGEMSGVLSSWDTRQMFF. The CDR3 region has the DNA TGTGCTCTTGGGGAAATGTCCGGGGTACTTAGCTCCTGGGACACCCGACAGATGTTTTTC.

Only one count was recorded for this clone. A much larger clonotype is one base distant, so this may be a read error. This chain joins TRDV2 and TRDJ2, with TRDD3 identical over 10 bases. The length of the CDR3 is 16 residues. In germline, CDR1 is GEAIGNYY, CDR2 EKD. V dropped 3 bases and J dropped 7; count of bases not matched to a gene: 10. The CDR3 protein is CACDLQGDTRKAQLFF. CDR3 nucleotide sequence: TGTGCCTGTGACCTACAGGGGGATACGCGAAAAGCACAACTCTTCTTT.

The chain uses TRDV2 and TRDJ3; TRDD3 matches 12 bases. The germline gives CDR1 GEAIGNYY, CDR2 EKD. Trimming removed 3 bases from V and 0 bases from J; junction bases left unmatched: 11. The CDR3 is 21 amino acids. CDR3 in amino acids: CACDSLTGGYPSSWDTRQMFF. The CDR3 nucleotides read TGTGCCTGTGACTCCCTAACTGGGGGATACCCCAGCTCCTGGGACACCCGACAGATGTTTTTC.

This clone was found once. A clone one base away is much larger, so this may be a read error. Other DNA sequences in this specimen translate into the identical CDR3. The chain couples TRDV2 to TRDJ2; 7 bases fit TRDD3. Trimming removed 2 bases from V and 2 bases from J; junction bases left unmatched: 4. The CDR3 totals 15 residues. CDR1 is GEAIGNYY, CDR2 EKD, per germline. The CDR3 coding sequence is TGTGCCTGTGACATCTTGGGGGACTTGACAGCACAACTCTTCTTT. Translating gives CACDILGDLTAQLFF.

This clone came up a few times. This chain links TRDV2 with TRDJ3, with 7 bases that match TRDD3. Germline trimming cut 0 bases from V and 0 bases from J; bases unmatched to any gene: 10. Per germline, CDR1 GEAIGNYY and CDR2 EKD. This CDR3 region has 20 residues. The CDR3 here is CACDTVVGEKSSWDTRQMFF. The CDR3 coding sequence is TGTGCCTGTGACACCGTGGTGGGGGAGAAGAGCTCCTGGGACACCCGACAGATGTTTTTC.

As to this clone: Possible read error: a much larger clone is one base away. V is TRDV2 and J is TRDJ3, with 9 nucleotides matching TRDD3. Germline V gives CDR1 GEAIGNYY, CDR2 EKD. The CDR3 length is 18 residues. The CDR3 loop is CAYDTWGMSSWDTRQMFF. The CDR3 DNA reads TGTGCCTATGACACCTGGGGGATGAGCTCCTGGGACACCCGACAGATGTTTTTC.

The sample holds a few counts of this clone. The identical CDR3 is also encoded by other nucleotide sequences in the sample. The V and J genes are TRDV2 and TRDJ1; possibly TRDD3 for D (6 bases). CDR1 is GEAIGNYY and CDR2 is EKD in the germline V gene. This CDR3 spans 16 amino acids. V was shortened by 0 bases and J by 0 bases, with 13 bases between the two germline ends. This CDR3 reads CACDTVGGSYTDKLIF. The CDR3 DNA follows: TGTGCCTGTGACACCGTGGGGGGTTCGTACACCGATAAACTCATCTTT.

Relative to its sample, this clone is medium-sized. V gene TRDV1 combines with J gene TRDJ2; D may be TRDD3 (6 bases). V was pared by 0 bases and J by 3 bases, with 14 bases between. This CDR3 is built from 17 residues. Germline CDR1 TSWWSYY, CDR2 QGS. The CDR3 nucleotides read TGTGCTCTTGGGGAACTTATCCCTGGGGCTCTGACAGCACAACTCTTCTTT. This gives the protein CALGELIPGALTAQLFF.

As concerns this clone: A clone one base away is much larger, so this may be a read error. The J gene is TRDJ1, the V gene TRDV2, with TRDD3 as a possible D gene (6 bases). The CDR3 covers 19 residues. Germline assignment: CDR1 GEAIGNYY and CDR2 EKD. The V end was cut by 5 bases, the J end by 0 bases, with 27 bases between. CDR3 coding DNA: TGTGCCTGTGGCATTTTACTGGGATCCGAAAAAACAAACACCGATAAACTCATCTTT. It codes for CACGILLGSEKTNTDKLIF.

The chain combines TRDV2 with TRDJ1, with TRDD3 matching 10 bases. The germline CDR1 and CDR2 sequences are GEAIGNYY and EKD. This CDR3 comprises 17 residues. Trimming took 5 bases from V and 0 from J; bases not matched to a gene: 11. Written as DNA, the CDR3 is TGTGCCTGTGGCTCCCTTACTGGGGGATCGTACACCGATAAACTCATCTTT. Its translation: CACGSLTGGSYTDKLIF.